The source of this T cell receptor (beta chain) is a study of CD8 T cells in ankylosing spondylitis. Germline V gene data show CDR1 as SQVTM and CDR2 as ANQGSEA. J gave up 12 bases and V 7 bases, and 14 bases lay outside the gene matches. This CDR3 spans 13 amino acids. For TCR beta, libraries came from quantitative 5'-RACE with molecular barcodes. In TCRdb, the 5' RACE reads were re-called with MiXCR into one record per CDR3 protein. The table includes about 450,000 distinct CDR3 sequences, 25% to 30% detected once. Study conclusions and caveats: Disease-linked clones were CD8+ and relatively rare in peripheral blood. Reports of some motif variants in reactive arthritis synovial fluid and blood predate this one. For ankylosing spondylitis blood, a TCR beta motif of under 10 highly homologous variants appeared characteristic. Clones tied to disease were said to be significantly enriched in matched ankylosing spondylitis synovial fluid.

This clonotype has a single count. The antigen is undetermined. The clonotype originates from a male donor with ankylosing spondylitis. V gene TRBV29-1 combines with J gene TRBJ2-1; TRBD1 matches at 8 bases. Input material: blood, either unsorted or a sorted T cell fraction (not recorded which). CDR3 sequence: CSAGATGEWGQFF. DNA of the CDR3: TGCAGCGCTGGGGCGACAGGGGAATGGGGGCAGTTCTTC.